Below are 19 T cell receptor beta chains sequenced from a single sample in a study of T-cell memory formation after mild COVID-19 (dated by TCRdb to the early 2020s). The protocol used for the library was 5' RACE. The instrument was an Illumina NovaSeq 6000. Through fastp at Q25 and MiXCR, TCRdb rebuilt clones from the public reads, retaining in-frame beta chains. Each entry is one CDR3 protein sequence, shown with its most common DNA and genes. The sample includes about 170,000 distinct CDR3 sequences, with 10% to 15% observed a single time. The ten largest clonotypes hold approximately 3.4% of the sample. Source material: PBMCs or a T cell subset sorted from them (not recorded which). The receptors originated from a man aged 18 to 35 who had mild COVID-19 (a few samples of this study predate the infection). The sample titles of this study are shuffled in the database, so cell type and time point are left out; the donor was told from shared clones.

There are a few counts of this clonotype. CDR3 amino acids: CASSPASGKQFF. The CDR3 DNA reads TGTGCCAGCAGCCCCGCTTCAGGAAAGCAGTTCTTC. The chain combines TRBV7-3 with TRBJ2-1; D call uncertain. Germline V gene sequence: CDR1 SGHTA, CDR2 FQGTGA. The germline V and J ends were trimmed by 5 bases and 11 bases, with 13 bases remaining between them. This CDR3 has 12 residues.

The chain couples TRBV5-1 to TRBJ2-7; D gene uncertain. CDR3 length: 12 amino acids. Looked up from germline, CDR1 is SGHRS and CDR2 is YFSETQ. Trimming pared 6 bases from V and 3 bases from J, leaving 10 bases between. The CDR3 is CASTPQYYEQYF. For the CDR3, the DNA is TGCGCCAGCACCCCACAGTACTACGAGCAGTACTTC. Full variable domain (missing parts from reference TRBV5-1 and TRBJ2-7): KAGVTQTPRYLIKTRGQQVTLSCSPISGHRSVSWYQQTPGQGLQFLFEYFSETQRNKGNFPGRFSGRQFSNSRSEMNVSTLELGDSALYLCASTPQYYEQYFGPGTRLTVT.

This clonotype was seen many times. This chain links TRBV5-1 with TRBJ2-3; 7 bases map to TRBD1. V shed 4 bases and J 6 bases; nucleotides not matched to a gene: 2. Per germline, CDR1 SGHRS and CDR2 YFSETQ. The CDR3 has 12 residues. The CDR3 loop is CASSVTGDTQYF. CDR3 DNA: TGCGCCAGCAGCGTGACAGGGGATACGCAGTATTTT.

V and J are TRBV5-1 and TRBJ1-2, with D maybe TRBD1 (6 bases). Germline V CDR1 and CDR2: SGHRS, YFSETQ. CDR3 length: 16 amino acids. The V end lost 1 base, the J end lost 1 base, and 14 bases lay between the germline ends. The CDR3 protein is CASSLPEGGINYGYTF. CDR3 in DNA: TGCGCCAGCAGCTTGCCGGAGGGGGGAATTAACTATGGCTACACCTTC.

This clonotype has a handful of counts. The chain employs TRBV5-4 and TRBJ1-1; tentatively, D is TRBD1 (5 bases). The CDR3 runs 14 residues. Trimming took 2 bases from V and 5 from J, leaving 13 bases between them. The germline CDR1 and CDR2 sequences are SGHNT and YYREEE (reference sequence). The CDR3 loop is CASSFDSRSTEAFF. The CDR3 nucleotides are TGTGCCAGCAGCTTTGACAGTAGGTCGACTGAAGCTTTCTTT.

The chain couples TRBV5-1 to TRBJ1-2; D is unresolved. Between the trimmed V and J ends, which lost 2 bases and 2 bases, there was a span of 10 bases. Germline V lookup: CDR1 SGHRS, CDR2 YFSETQ. CDR3 size: 14 residues. This CDR3 is CASSFNPGNYGYTF. CDR3 sequence (DNA): TGCGCCAGCAGCTTTAATCCGGGAAACTATGGCTACACCTTC.

This clonotype was observed a few times. The rearrangement links TRBV7-3 to TRBJ2-1; 9 bases are shared with TRBD2. V gave up 5 bases and J gave up 8 bases; unmatched junction bases: 10. This CDR3 is 15 amino acids long. Germline assignment: CDR1 SGHTA and CDR2 FQGTGA. CDR3 DNA: TGTGCCAGCAGCCCGCGGGGGGGCCGGGGGGATGAGCAGTTCTTC. Its translation is CASSPRGGRGDEQFF.

This chain connects TRBV12-3 or TRBV12-4 to TRBJ2-2, with D perhaps TRBD1 (5 bases). This CDR3 has 15 amino acids. The V end was cut by 5 bases, the J end by 2 bases, with 12 bases between. The CDR3 nucleotides read TGTGCCAGCAGTCCCTGGGGCGGAAACACCGGGGAGCTGTTTTTT. Translating gives CASSPWGGNTGELFF.

This clonotype has a handful of counts. The chain combines TRBV12-3 or TRBV12-4 with TRBJ1-6; D is ambiguous. The CDR3 runs 14 residues. With 2 bases removed from V and 1 base from J, the gap between germline ends came to 3 bases. CDR3 DNA: TGTGCCAGCAGTTTACGTTCCTATAATTCACCCCTCCACTTT. Protein sequence: CASSLRSYNSPLHF.

This clonotype was detected only a few times. This chain links TRBV19 with TRBJ1-1; D is perhaps TRBD1 (5 bases). The length of the CDR3 is 13 residues. Germline V lookup: CDR1 LNHDA, CDR2 SQIVND (reference sequence). With 9 bases removed from V and 1 base from J, the gap between germline ends came to 12 bases. CDR3 sequence: CASRWGSNTEAFF. The CDR3, as DNA: TGTGCCAGCCGGTGGGGCTCGAACACTGAAGCTTTCTTT.

CDR3 bases: TGTGCCACCAGGCGCGGGGGGGCGACAGATACGCAGTATTTT. Its protein product is CATRRGGATDTQYF. The rearrangement links TRBV24-1 to TRBJ2-3; 9 bases align to TRBD2. Germline lookup yields CDR1 KGHDR and CDR2 SFDVKD. Unmatched junction bases numbered 4, after V lost 7 bases and J lost 3 bases. This CDR3 contains 14 residues.

The rearrangement links TRBV5-1 to TRBJ2-2; TRBD1 matches at 7 bases. The CDR3 length is 14 residues. Germline V gene data show CDR1 as SGHRS and CDR2 as YFSETQ. V was pared by 3 bases and J by 6 bases, with 5 bases of the junction left unmatched. CDR3 in DNA: TGCGCCAGCAGCTCGAACAGGGGTTCCGGGGAGCTGTTTTTT. This encodes CASSSNRGSGELFF.

This clonotype occurred many times. V gene TRBV20-1 combines with J gene TRBJ2-7, with 7 bases that match TRBD1. With 5 bases clipped from V and 0 bases from J, the junction kept 7 bases outside the gene matches. There are 14 residues in the CDR3. Germline CDR1 DFQATT, CDR2 SNEGSKA (reference sequence). The CDR3 sequence is CSAGNRGLSYEQYV. CDR3 bases: TGCAGTGCTGGTAACAGGGGTCTCTCCTACGAGCAGTACGTC.

The V and J genes are TRBV20-1 and TRBJ1-5; 10 bases map to TRBD1. V trimming: 5 bases; J trimming: 2 bases; junction bases outside the gene matches: 6. The germline V gene has CDR1 DFQATT and CDR2 SNEGSKA (reference sequence). This CDR3 is built from 15 residues. DNA of the CDR3: TGCAGTGCTGGGACAGGGACAGGGGGCAATCAGCCCCAGCATTTT. As protein: CSAGTGTGGNQPQHF.

The chain has TRBV11-2 and TRBJ2-7; D ambiguous. V gave up 5 bases and J gave up 9 bases, with 20 bases separating them. The CDR3 is 14 residues long. The germline CDR1 and CDR2 sequences are SGHAT and FQNNGV. CDR3 coding DNA: TGTGCCAGCAGCCCCCGGCCCGCCGCGGACGGGCAGTACTTC. Protein sequence: CASSPRPAADGQYF.

The V call is TRBV24-1, the J call TRBJ2-7, with D possibly being TRBD2 (5 bases). The CDR3 totals 15 residues. V lost 0 bases to trimming and J lost 2 bases, with 10 bases between them. Germline CDR1 reads KGHDR; CDR2 reads SFDVKD. For the CDR3, the DNA is TGTGCCACCAGTGATTTGCAGACGGGGACCTACGAGCAGTACGTC. It is translated as CATSDLQTGTYEQYV.

At least ten counts were recorded for this clonotype. This sequence joins TRBV7-2 and TRBJ1-3; 9 bases line up with TRBD1. With 8 bases clipped from V and 7 bases from J, the junction kept 12 bases outside the gene matches. The V gene's germline CDR1 is SGHTA and CDR2 FQGNSA. This CDR3 has 15 amino acids. Written as DNA, the CDR3 is TGTGCCAGCGGCCGTACCGGGACAGGGCCCAACACCATATATTTT. Protein product: CASGRTGTGPNTIYF. The whole variable domain, remainder taken from reference TRBV7-2 and TRBJ1-3, is GAGVSQSPSNKVTEKGKDVELRCDPISGHTALYWYRQSLGQGLEFLIYFQGNSAPDKSGLPSDRFSAERTGGSVSTLTIQRTQQEDSAVYLCASGRTGTGPNTIYFGEGSWLTVV.

This clonotype was detected a few times. This chain joins TRBV7-2 and TRBJ2-7; tentatively, D is TRBD1 (6 bases). V lost 7 bases, J lost 9 bases, and 19 bases lay in between. Germline V CDR1 and CDR2: SGHTA, FQGNSA. The CDR3 is 13 amino acids. The CDR3 loop is CASKRTVTSLQYF. CDR3 in DNA: TGTGCCAGCAAACGGACAGTGACCTCCCTGCAGTACTTC.

The sample holds a few counts of this clonotype. This rearrangement joins TRBV6-1 to TRBJ2-1; 8 positions agree with TRBD1. CDR1 is MNHNS and CDR2 is SASEGT in the germline V gene. J was trimmed by 6 bases and V by 3 bases; bases with no gene match: 7. The CDR3 has 15 residues. This CDR3 is CASSEVRTGINEQFF. The CDR3 DNA reads as TGTGCCAGCAGTGAGGTACGGACAGGGATCAATGAGCAGTTCTTC.